One sample yielded the 28 T cell receptor beta chains listed below, sequenced in a study of cytomegalovirus exposure and HLA in healthy donors. The PCR made use of 60 Vbeta and 13 Jbeta primers. Profiled with immunoSEQ multiplex PCR; TCRdb holds only in-frame clones, not every one. The table lists around 100,000 clones, roughly four fifths of them singletons, with more than 9% in the top ten. The material sequenced was PBMCs. Receptor source: a man in his forties or fifties in good health and CMV-seronegative.

CDR3 in DNA: TGTGCCAGCAGTTTATCCGGGACTAGGGGGATCAATGAGCAGTTCTTC. This codes for CASSLSGTRGINEQFF. The gene calls are TRBV27 and TRBJ2-1, with 8 nucleotides matching TRBD2. V was clipped by 0 bases and J by 6 bases; unmatched bases: 7. The CDR3 is 16 residues long. Germline CDR1 is MNHEY and CDR2 is SMNVEV (reference sequence).

The rearrangement joins TRBV14 to TRBJ1-2; TRBD1 matches 9 bases. Germline CDR1 SGHDN, CDR2 FVKESK. Unmatched junction bases numbered 14, after V lost 4 bases and J lost 8 bases. This CDR3 is 16 amino acids long. CDR3 loop: CASSRPLQGATNGYTF. As DNA, the CDR3 is TGTGCCAGCAGCCGTCCATTACAGGGGGCAACGAACGGCTACACCTTC.

The rearrangement uses TRBV7-6 and TRBJ1-2, with 9 bases lining up with TRBD1. CDR3 length: 14 residues. The germline CDR1 and CDR2 sequences are SGHVS and FNYEAQ. J lost 7 bases, V lost 5 bases, and 8 bases had no gene match. The DNA for the CDR3 is TGTGCCAGCAGCCCATACCAGGACAGGGGTGGCTACACCTTC. This codes for CASSPYQDRGGYTF. The variable domain in full, completed from reference TRBV7-6 and TRBJ1-2, reads GAGVSQSPRYKVTKRGQDVALRCDPISGHVSLYWYRQALGQGPEFLTYFNYEAQQDKSGLPNDRFSAERPEGSISTLTIQRTEQRDSAMYRCASSPYQDRGGYTFGSGTRLTVV.

In its sample, this clone was seen a few times. The rearrangement links TRBV7-3 to TRBJ2-1; the D is unclear. The CDR3 is 13 amino acids. Trimming removed 2 bases from V and 8 bases from J, with 10 bases in between. CDR1 SGHTA and CDR2 FQGTGA come from the germline V gene. CDR3 amino acids: CASSLAASHEQFF. The CDR3 DNA sequence: TGTGCCAGCAGCTTAGCGGCGAGTCATGAGCAGTTCTTC. The whole variable domain, filled in from reference TRBV7-3 and TRBJ2-1, reads GAGVSQTPSNKVTEKGKYVELRCDPISGHTALYWYRQSLGQGPEFLIYFQGTGAADDSGLPNDRFFAVRPEGSVSTLKIQRTERGDSAVYLCASSLAASHEQFFGPGTRLTVL.

V usage is TRBV5-5 and J usage is TRBJ1-6; no firm D call. The CDR3 is 15 residues long. CDR1 and CDR2 from the germline V gene are SGHKS and YYEKEE (reference sequence). V lost 0 bases and J lost 9, with 13 bases in between. CDR3 nucleotides: TGTGCCAGCAGCTTGGGCGAGGGCACGGGTTCACCCCTCCACTTT. Encoded protein: CASSLGEGTGSPLHF.

The chain uses TRBV28 and TRBJ2-3; possibly TRBD2 for D (5 bases). The CDR3 is made up of 14 amino acids. The ends were cut back, 7 bases at V and 4 bases at J, with 15 bases in the middle. CDR1 MDHEN and CDR2 SYDVKM come from the germline V gene. This CDR3 is CASKPGLAADTQYF. Written as DNA, the CDR3 is TGTGCCAGCAAACCGGGATTGGCAGCAGATACGCAGTATTTT.

The V and J genes are TRBV7-3 and TRBJ2-1; 7 positions agree with TRBD1. CDR3 length equals 14 residues. Losses at the gene ends were 3 bases for V and 8 bases for J; bases not matched to a gene: 7. Germline CDR1 and CDR2: SGHTA and FQGTGA. The CDR3 DNA follows: TGTGCCAGCAGCTTGGGGGACAGCCTTGATGAGCAGTTCTTC. This encodes CASSLGDSLDEQFF.

The chain joins TRBV28 to TRBJ2-5; TRBD2 aligns across 11 bases. Germline CDR1 reads MDHEN; CDR2 reads SYDVKM. The trim removed 5 bases at V and 2 bases at J, leaving 4 bases unmatched. This CDR3 is 15 amino acids long. The CDR3 coding sequence is TGTGCCAGCAGTATTACTAGCGGGAGACAAGAGACCCAGTACTTC. Protein product: CASSITSGRQETQYF.

The genes are TRBV19 and TRBJ1-1, with 7 bases lining up with TRBD1. This CDR3 spans 20 amino acids. The junction had 21 bases not matched to a gene; V was cut back by 4 bases and J by 1 base. Germline CDR1 is LNHDA and CDR2 is SQIVND (reference sequence). The CDR3 sequence is CASSNRGRASDRAQNTEAFF. The CDR3 region has the DNA TGTGCCAGTAGTAACCGGGGCCGGGCCTCCGACAGGGCACAGAACACTGAAGCTTTCTTT.

This sequence joins TRBV6-5 and TRBJ2-7; weak D call: TRBD2 (5 bases). In germline, CDR1 is MNHEY, CDR2 SVGAGI. V was cut by 5 bases and J by 3 bases, with 11 bases left in between. The CDR3 spans 13 residues. In DNA, the CDR3 is TGTGCCAGCAGTGAAGGACTCAACTACGAGCAGTACTTC. This encodes CASSEGLNYEQYF.

The chain is built from TRBV25-1 and TRBJ1-6, with 8 bases lining up with TRBD1. Looked up from germline, CDR1 is MGHDK and CDR2 is SYGVNS. The CDR3 length is 16 residues. The J segment lost 10 bases and the V segment lost 6 bases, leaving 14 bases of the junction unmatched. CDR3 sequence reads: CASRAQGADSHSPLHF. The CDR3 DNA is TGTGCCAGCAGGGCCCAGGGGGCGGATTCGCACTCACCCCTCCACTTT.

About this clone itself: The junction departs from germline at one end; a sequencing error may be responsible. The chain joins TRBV7-9 to TRBJ2-1, with D unclear. This CDR3 has 12 residues. In germline, CDR1 is SEHNR, CDR2 FQNEAQ (reference sequence). The CDR3 loop reads CSSSLGSGEQFF. In DNA form, the CDR3 reads TGTTCCAGCAGCTTAGGGTCCGGTGAGCAGTTCTTC.

This sequence joins TRBV7-9 and TRBJ1-1; a weak D match, TRBD1 (6 bases). Germline CDR1 reads SEHNR; CDR2 reads FQNEAQ (reference sequence). The CDR3 spans 16 residues. Trimming pared 4 bases from V and 0 bases from J, leaving 15 bases between. The CDR3 spells CASSSRDNGLNTEAFF. In DNA form, the CDR3 reads TGTGCCAGCAGCTCCCGGGACAACGGCTTGAACACTGAAGCTTTCTTT.

This clone was seen just once. One end of the junction fails to match germline, which may point to a read error. The chain employs TRBV4-2 and TRBJ2-5; D is unclear. The germline V gene has CDR1 LGHNA and CDR2 YNFKEQ. This CDR3 is 16 amino acids long. This chain's CDR3 is CASSQDNPRSGETRYF. The CDR3 region has the DNA TGTGCCAGCAGCCAAGACAACCCGCGAAGTGGAGAGACCCGGTACTTC.

In its sample, this clone was seen once. V usage is TRBV7-3 and J usage is TRBJ2-2; D ambiguous. CDR3 length: 13 amino acids. Trimming pared 6 bases from V and 1 base from J, leaving 6 bases between. CDR1 and CDR2 from the germline V gene are SGHTA and FQGTGA. CDR3: CASRTGNTGELFF. The CDR3 DNA reads TGTGCCAGCAGGACGGGGAACACCGGGGAGCTGTTTTTT.

V usage is TRBV29-1 and J usage is TRBJ2-1; D is perhaps TRBD2 (5 bases). This CDR3 has 10 amino acids. CDR1 and CDR2 from the germline V gene are SQVTM and ANQGSEA. Trimming pared 4 bases from V and 14 bases from J, leaving 12 bases between. The DNA of the CDR3 is TGCAGCGTTGCTTGGAGGACGGAGTTCTTC. Protein sequence: CSVAWRTEFF.

This chain links TRBV30 with TRBJ1-3; a possible D gene is TRBD1 (6 bases). Germline loops: CDR1 GTSNPN, CDR2 SVGIG (reference sequence). The ends were cut back, 2 bases at V and 1 base at J, with 9 bases in the middle. This CDR3 has 14 amino acids. The CDR3 sequence is CAWSRTGSGNTIYF. CDR3 DNA sequence: TGTGCCTGGAGTCGCACAGGGTCTGGAAACACCATATATTTT.

The rearrangement links TRBV28 to TRBJ2-1, with TRBD2 identical over 11 bases. V gave up 6 bases and J gave up 6 bases; unmatched junction bases: 10. The CDR3 is made up of 16 amino acids. CDR1 and CDR2 (germline): MDHEN, SYDVKM. CDR3 region: CASSRISGGVVNEQFF. The CDR3 DNA follows: TGTGCCAGCAGCCGAATTAGCGGGGGGGTAGTCAATGAGCAGTTCTTC.

The rearrangement joins TRBV6-5 to TRBJ2-5; tentatively, D is TRBD2 (6 bases). CDR3 length: 14 amino acids. The germline gives CDR1 MNHEY, CDR2 SVGAGI. The V end lost 6 bases, the J end lost 4 bases, and 15 bases lay between the germline ends. The CDR3 sequence is CASSETRRPETQYF. CDR3 nucleotide sequence: TGTGCCAGCAGCGAGACTAGGAGGCCAGAGACCCAGTACTTC.

V gene TRBV5-1 combines with J gene TRBJ2-7; maybe TRBD1 (6 bases). CDR1 SGHRS and CDR2 YFSETQ come from the germline V gene. Trimming removed 4 bases from V and 3 bases from J, with 14 bases in between. The CDR3 covers 14 residues. The CDR3 nucleotides read TGCGCCAGCAGCCCCATAGAAGGGGGCTACGAGCAGTACTTC. This sequence encodes CASSPIEGGYEQYF.

The chain recombines TRBV2 with TRBJ2-5; 16 bases map to TRBD2. The CDR3 has 15 amino acids. The ends lost 8 bases at V and 7 bases at J; junction bases unmatched: 7. Germline assignment: CDR1 SNHLY and CDR2 FYNNEI. Written as DNA, the CDR3 is TGTGCCAGCGCCGGGACTAGCGGGGGGGCTTGGACCCAGTACTTC. Its protein product is CASAGTSGGAWTQYF.

A remark on this clone: Other DNA sequences from this sample encode an identical CDR3 as well. The chain carries TRBV13 and TRBJ1-2; D perhaps matches TRBD1 (5 bases). Germline V gives CDR1 PRHDT, CDR2 FYEKMQ (reference sequence). V was trimmed by 0 bases and J by 1 base, leaving 9 bases between them. This CDR3 region has 15 residues. Here the CDR3 reads CASSLGQGSNYGYTF. CDR3 in DNA: TGTGCCAGCAGCTTAGGCCAGGGAAGTAACTATGGCTACACCTTC.

DNA for the CDR3: TGCGCCAGCAGCTTGGAATGGACAGGGGACTACGAGCAGTACTTC. The encoded protein is CASSLEWTGDYEQYF. This sequence joins TRBV5-1 and TRBJ2-7, with 9 bases identical to TRBD1. The junction had 4 bases not matched to a gene; V was cut back by 0 bases and J by 3 bases. CDR3 length: 15 amino acids. Per the germline V gene, CDR1 is SGHRS and CDR2 is YFSETQ.

The V gene is TRBV6-5, the J gene TRBJ2-7; 8 bases match TRBD1. V lost 2 bases, J lost 5 bases, and 8 bases stayed unmatched. The germline gives CDR1 MNHEY, CDR2 SVGAGI. This CDR3 region has 15 residues. In DNA form, the CDR3 reads TGTGCCAGCAGTTACGGAACAGGGGGAATCGACGAGCAGTACTTC. This encodes CASSYGTGGIDEQYF.

This clone was recorded once. The junction differs from germline at one of its ends, possibly a read error. The chain has TRBV7-9 and TRBJ1-4; D possibly corresponds to TRBD1 (6 bases). The CDR3 is made up of 16 amino acids. Germline V lookup: CDR1 SEHNR, CDR2 FQNEAQ (reference sequence). CDR3 nucleotides: TGTTCCAGCAGCTTGGGTCAAAACAGGGCGAATGAAAAACTGTTTTTT. The encoded protein is CSSSLGQNRANEKLFF.

The rearrangement links TRBV10-3 to TRBJ2-3; TRBD2 matches at 9 bases. The CDR3 is made up of 16 amino acids. The V and J ends lost 0 bases and 4 bases, in that order; junction bases with no gene match: 5. Germline V gene sequence: CDR1 ENHRY, CDR2 SYGVKD. CDR3 bases: TGTGCCATCAGTGAGTCTGGGCGGGGGGGCTCAGATACGCAGTATTTT. This encodes CAISESGRGGSDTQYF.

This clone has only one observation. This chain links TRBV9 with TRBJ1-1, with 7 nucleotides matching TRBD1. The germline V gene encodes CDR1 SGDLS and CDR2 YYNGEE. The CDR3 runs to 15 residues. Trimming removed 4 bases from V and 0 bases from J; junction bases left unmatched: 6. The CDR3 nucleotides read TGTGCCAGCAGCCCAGAGGGGGCGCTGAACACTGAAGCTTTCTTT. It codes for CASSPEGALNTEAFF. Full variable domain (remainder filled in from reference TRBV9 and TRBJ1-1): DSGVTQTPKHLITATGQRVTLRCSPRSGDLSVYWYQQSLDQGLQFLIQYYNGEERAKGNILERFSAQQFPDLHSELNLSSLELGDSALYFCASSPEGALNTEAFFGQGTRLTVV.

The gene calls are TRBV30 and TRBJ1-4; possible D gene TRBD1, 5 bases. The CDR3 spans 12 residues. Trimming removed 8 bases at V and 8 bases at J, with 15 bases between. CDR1 and CDR2 (germline): GTSNPN, SVGIG (reference sequence). This CDR3 is CAGGGFFEKLFF. The DNA of the CDR3 is TGTGCCGGGGGGGGATTTTTCGAAAAACTGTTTTTT.